This T cell receptor beta chain was identified in a study of T cells after yellow fever vaccination. Overall study results and limits: High-abundance clonotypes from the bulk population could contaminate FACS-sorted repertoires. Researchers report a weaker secondary response that nonetheless peaked faster, day 5 versus 15. Clones from primary vaccination mostly reappeared after the booster (approximately 96% CD4, approximately 86% CD8).

The CDR3 has 15 residues. Germline V gene sequence: CDR1 SGHVS, CDR2 FQNEAQ. V lost 4 bases to trimming and J lost 5 bases; unmatched junction nucleotides: 8. Notes on this clonotype: As yet, its antigen is unknown.

Researchers made TCR cDNA using 5'RACE template switching, and this step added a universal primer site and UMIs. MiXCR was run by TCRdb on the 5' RACE reads, yielding one entry per CDR3 protein. Of almost 600,000 distinct CDR3 sequences detected, roughly 14% appear once; the ten largest clones hold over 12%. This TCR was sampled from a man aged 25 to 40 who received the YFV17D yellow fever vaccine. The sequencing used PBMCs, collected on the day of the yellow fever booster vaccination. The genes are TRBV7-8 and TRBJ2-5, with 9 bases aligning to TRBD1. The CDR3 sequence: CASSSLQGAHETQYF. The CDR3 coding sequence is TGTGCCAGCAGCTCGCTACAGGGGGCGCATGAGACCCAGTACTTC.